What follows are 24 T cell receptor beta chains derived from one specimen sequenced in a study of blood T cell repertoires in COVID-19. The assay was immunoSEQ multiplex PCR, and TCRdb's table has in-frame clones only and misses some. The sample consists of roughly 100,000 clones, roughly four fifths of them appearing once. Sequenced material: peripheral blood. The receptors here all came from a man aged 55 to 70 with acute or convalescent COVID-19.

The chain combines TRBV3-1 (or the pseudogene TRBV3-2) with TRBJ1-3; D possibly corresponds to TRBD1 (6 bases). Germline V gene data show CDR1 as LGHDT and CDR2 as YNNKEL (reference sequence). This CDR3 is built from 14 residues. The ends were cut back, 2 bases at V and 3 bases at J, with 8 bases in the middle. The CDR3: CASSQQGFGNTIYF. CDR3 coding DNA: TGTGCCAGCAGCCAACAGGGGTTTGGAAACACCATATATTTT.

The CDR3 spells CSASPGSSGNTIYF. Written as DNA, the CDR3 is TGCAGTGCTAGTCCGGGAAGCTCTGGAAACACCATATATTTT. The J gene is TRBJ1-3, the V gene TRBV20-1; D is unclear. The CDR3 loop spans 14 amino acids. V lost 3 bases and J 0 bases, leaving 9 bases between the germline ends. CDR1 DFQATT and CDR2 SNEGSKA come from the germline V gene (reference sequence).

The genes are TRBV28 and TRBJ2-1, with TRBD1 matching over 8 bases. The CDR3 sequence is 15 residues long. The V gene's germline CDR1 is MDHEN and CDR2 SYDVKM. Losses at the gene ends were 7 bases for V and 7 bases for J; bases not matched to a gene: 12. In DNA form, the CDR3 reads TGTGCCAGCACCCTCGGACAGGGAGTGTCGAATGAGCAGTTCTTC. It specifies CASTLGQGVSNEQFF.

The rearrangement joins TRBV28 to TRBJ2-3; 7 bases are a match to TRBD2. The germline V gene has CDR1 MDHEN and CDR2 SYDVKM. The trim removed 5 bases at V and 6 bases at J, leaving 17 bases unmatched. The CDR3 sequence is 17 residues long. This CDR3 reads CASSPSSSGVYVDTQYF. The CDR3 DNA follows: TGTGCCAGCAGTCCTAGCTCCAGCGGGGTGTACGTGGATACGCAGTATTTT.

The chain combines TRBV7-9 with TRBJ2-2, with TRBD1 identical over 7 bases. CDR3 length equals 18 residues. V was pared by 5 bases and J by 5 bases, with 17 bases of the junction left unmatched. Germline V gives CDR1 SEHNR, CDR2 FQNEAQ (reference sequence). The CDR3 region is CASSPSSGTAEGTGELFF. DNA for the CDR3: TGTGCCAGCAGCCCTAGCTCCGGGACAGCCGAGGGGACCGGGGAGCTGTTTTTT.

The CDR3 here is CASSLEKGNYEQYF. CDR3 nucleotide sequence: TGCGCCAGCAGCTTGGAAAAGGGGAACTACGAGCAGTACTTC. The chain uses TRBV5-1 and TRBJ2-7; D is possibly TRBD1 (5 bases). V was pared by 0 bases and J by 3 bases, with 10 bases between. Looked up from germline, CDR1 is SGHRS and CDR2 is YFSETQ. The CDR3 extends over 14 amino acids.

The rearrangement joins TRBV5-4 to TRBJ2-1, with 8 bases lining up with TRBD2. CDR3 length: 16 amino acids. CDR1 SGHNT and CDR2 YYREEE come from the germline V gene (reference sequence). V lost 2 bases and J lost 2; bases outside the gene matches: 6. The CDR3 nucleotides read TGTGCCAGCAGCTTAGGGGGACTAGGCACCTACAATGAGCAGTTCTTC. It yields the protein CASSLGGLGTYNEQFF.

This clone turned up a few times. One end of the junction does not line up with germline, which may come from a read error. The genes are TRBV19 and TRBJ2-7, with 12 nucleotides matching TRBD2. Looked up from germline, CDR1 is LNHDA and CDR2 is SQIVND (reference sequence). This CDR3 contains 13 residues. The CDR3 loop is CASSILGLAGYGF. The CDR3 nucleotides read TGTGCCAGTAGTATCCTGGGACTAGCGGGTTATGGATTC.

CDR3 loop: CASSPNKRTGGLGGGAFF. CDR3 sequence (DNA): TGTGCCAGCTCACCAAACAAGAGGACAGGGGGCCTCGGGGGTGGAGCTTTCTTT. This sequence joins TRBV18 and TRBJ1-1, with TRBD1 matching over 11 bases. Trimming at V came to 2 bases and at J to 10 bases, leaving 18 bases not matched to a gene. The CDR3 sequence is 18 residues long. CDR1 KGHSH and CDR2 LQKENI come from the germline V gene.

The chain combines TRBV6-5 with TRBJ1-3, with 7 bases aligning to TRBD1. The junction had 8 bases not matched to a gene; V was cut back by 5 bases and J by 7 bases. The CDR3 length is 14 residues. From germline, CDR1 is MNHEY and CDR2 SVGAGI. CDR3 DNA: TGTGCCAGCAGTATACAGGGGTGGCATAACACCATATATTTT. Its protein product is CASSIQGWHNTIYF.

The J gene is TRBJ2-1, the V gene TRBV30, with 8 positions matching TRBD2. V shed 3 bases, J shed 2 bases, and the junction held 6 bases outside the gene matches. The CDR3 has 15 amino acids. CDR1 is GTSNPN and CDR2 is SVGIG in the germline V gene (reference sequence). In DNA form, the CDR3 reads TGTGCCTGGAGGGGCGGGGGGCTTCCCTACAATGAGCAGTTCTTC. It translates to CAWRGGGLPYNEQFF. Filled out from reference TRBV30 and TRBJ2-1, the complete variable domain reads SQTIHQWPATLVQPVGSPLSLECTVEGTSNPNLYWYRQAAGRGLQLLFYSVGIGQISSEVPQNLSASRPQDRQFILSSKKLLLSDSGFYLCAWRGGGLPYNEQFFGPGTRLTVL.

This chain uses TRBV19 with TRBJ1-1; 7 bases are shared with TRBD1. The CDR3 is made up of 17 amino acids. Germline loops: CDR1 LNHDA, CDR2 SQIVND (reference sequence). Unmatched junction bases numbered 12, after V lost 5 bases and J lost 0 bases. The CDR3 here is CASSLRTGRGMNTEAFF. The DNA for the CDR3 is TGTGCCAGTAGTTTAAGGACAGGCCGGGGGATGAACACTGAAGCTTTCTTT. Using reference TRBV19 and TRBJ1-1 for the parts outside the CDR3, the full variable domain is DGGITQSPKYLFRKEGQNVTLSCEQNLNHDAMYWYRQDPGQGLRLIYYSQIVNDFQKGDIAEGYSVSREKKESFPLTVTSAQKNPTAFYLCASSLRTGRGMNTEAFFGQGTRLTVV.

The chain is built from TRBV3-1 (or the pseudogene TRBV3-2) and TRBJ2-7; the D gene is possibly TRBD2 (7 bases). The V end was cut by 4 bases, the J end by 2 bases, with 18 bases between. The CDR3 is 16 amino acids. Germline assignment: CDR1 LGHDT and CDR2 YNNKEL (reference sequence). The CDR3 loop is CASSLLGGGGTYEQYF. CDR3 nucleotides: TGTGCCAGCAGCCTTCTCGGGGGCGGGGGAACCTACGAGCAGTACTTC.

The genes are TRBV11-3 and TRBJ2-7; 8 nucleotides line up with TRBD1. This CDR3 comprises 14 residues. Per germline, CDR1 SGHNT and CDR2 YENEEA. V shed 5 bases and J 4 bases; nucleotides not matched to a gene: 7. CDR3 loop: CASSPVGTGYEQYF. CDR3 DNA: TGTGCCAGCAGCCCCGTTGGGACAGGATACGAGCAGTACTTC.

V usage is TRBV10-3 and J usage is TRBJ2-5; D may be TRBD1 (6 bases). The V end was cut by 2 bases, the J end by 9 bases, with 16 bases between. CDR1 is ENHRY, CDR2 SYGVKD, per germline. This CDR3 comprises 14 residues. The CDR3 nucleotides read TGTGCCATCAGTGAGAATGGACAGTACTTGGCCCAGTACTTC. It translates to CAISENGQYLAQYF.

This chain connects TRBV18 to TRBJ1-3; maybe TRBD1 (5 bases). Germline-derived CDR1 and CDR2 are KGHSH and LQKENI. V lost 3 bases and J 4 bases, leaving 16 bases between the germline ends. This CDR3 contains 16 residues. The DNA for the CDR3 is TGTGCCAGCTCACCGAACCGGCAGGGTACAGGAAACACCATATATTTT. Amino acid sequence: CASSPNRQGTGNTIYF.

The CDR3 reads CASSPLTGPNTEAFF. CDR3 DNA: TGTGCCAGCAGTCCCCTGACAGGGCCGAACACTGAAGCTTTCTTT. J is TRBJ1-1 and V is TRBV6-5, with 7 bases that match TRBD1. The ends lost 5 bases at V and 1 base at J; junction bases unmatched: 7. From germline, CDR1 is MNHEY and CDR2 SVGAGI. The CDR3 runs to 15 residues.

The chain joins TRBV28 to TRBJ1-1; the D gene is possibly TRBD1 (6 bases). Trimming shortened V by 5 bases and J by 5 bases, and 12 bases separated the two germline ends. CDR3 length equals 13 residues. Germline lookup yields CDR1 MDHEN and CDR2 SYDVKM. CDR3 protein: CASSLGTGTEAFF. For the CDR3, the DNA is TGTGCCAGCAGTCTTGGAACAGGGACTGAAGCTTTCTTT. The full variable domain, in which reference TRBV28 and TRBJ1-1 provide the parts outside the CDR3, is DVKVTQSSRYLVKRTGEKVFLECVQDMDHENMFWYRQDPGLGLRLIYFSYDVKMKEKGDIPEGYSVSREKKERFSLILESASTNQTSMYLCASSLGTGTEAFFGQGTRLTVV.

The V call is TRBV6-2 or TRBV6-3, the J call TRBJ2-3; 10 bases match TRBD1. In germline, CDR1 is MNHEY, CDR2 SVGEGT. This CDR3 comprises 15 residues. Germline trimming cut 4 bases from V and 2 bases from J; bases unmatched to any gene: 3. CDR3 region: CASSSGTGATDTQYF. The CDR3 DNA reads TGTGCCAGCAGTTCCGGGACAGGGGCCACAGATACGCAGTATTTT.

J is TRBJ1-3 and V is TRBV18; D possibly corresponds to TRBD1 (6 bases). V lost 3 bases to trimming and J lost 3 bases, with 9 bases between them. Germline V gives CDR1 KGHSH, CDR2 LQKENI. CDR3 length equals 14 residues. The CDR3 nucleotides are TGTGCCAGCTCACCGGAAGGGGGTGGAAACACCATATATTTT. As protein: CASSPEGGGNTIYF.

V gene TRBV24-1 combines with J gene TRBJ2-7, with D possibly matching TRBD2 (5 bases). The CDR3 is 14 amino acids. Germline V CDR1 and CDR2: KGHDR, SFDVKD. V lost 3 bases and J lost 6, with 14 bases in between. The CDR3 is CATSDATSFAEQYF. CDR3 coding DNA: TGTGCCACCAGTGATGCCACTAGTTTCGCCGAGCAGTACTTC.

As concerns this clone: Germline is not matched at one junction end, which may reflect a read error. V usage is TRBV2 and J usage is TRBJ1-5, with D unclear. The CDR3 extends over 14 amino acids. Looked up from germline, CDR1 is SNHLY and CDR2 is FYNNEI. CDR3 nucleotides: TGTGCCAGCAGTGGAGCTGATAGCAATCAGCCTCAGCATTTT. Translation: CASSGADSNQPQHF.

The J gene is TRBJ1-4, the V gene TRBV28, with no clear D. With 7 bases removed from V and 3 bases from J, the gap between germline ends came to 12 bases. The CDR3 contains 14 residues. CDR1 and CDR2 (germline): MDHEN, SYDVKM. The CDR3 reads CASTLIGANEKLFF. The CDR3 DNA follows: TGTGCCAGCACCCTCATAGGAGCTAATGAAAAACTGTTTTTT.

This chain joins TRBV3-1 (or the pseudogene TRBV3-2) and TRBJ2-7, with D maybe TRBD2 (6 bases). The germline V and J ends were trimmed by 4 bases and 3 bases, with 19 bases remaining between them. Germline V lookup: CDR1 LGHDT, CDR2 YNNKEL (reference sequence). This CDR3 has 16 residues. Here the CDR3 reads CASSLGTLNARYEQYF. Here the CDR3 DNA reads TGTGCCAGCAGCCTCGGGACTCTTAACGCCCGCTACGAGCAGTACTTC.